This T cell receptor beta chain was captured in a study of cytomegalovirus exposure and HLA in healthy donors. V lost 1 base and J lost 3, with 8 bases in between. The CDR3 has 13 residues. Looked up from germline, CDR1 is GTSNPN and CDR2 is SVGIG (reference sequence). General study findings and limits: A cluster of highly shared sequence variants was likely a sequencing artifact. Analyses of presence/absence relied on an assumption of roughly uniform sequencing depth across donors.

Worth noting for this clone: No antigen is known for it.

Primers included in the PCR were 60 Vbeta and 13 Jbeta primers. The assay was immunoSEQ multiplex PCR, and TCRdb's table has in-frame clones only and misses some. The table shows some 130,000 clones, with about four fifths occurring only once. Though probably carrying unrecorded immune exposures, donors were nominally healthy at sampling. The J gene is TRBJ2-3, the V gene TRBV30, with D unresolved. The source is a young man in good health and CMV-seronegative. Sequenced material: PBMCs. CDR3 region: CAWSGVHTDTQYF. DNA of the CDR3: TGTGCCTGGAGTGGCGTCCATACAGATACGCAGTATTTT.